This T cell receptor beta chain was sequenced during a study of blood T cell repertoires in COVID-19 (dated by TCRdb to 2018 to 2021). For context, the study as a whole: Collaborator samples came from the United States, Italy and Spain and covered acute and convalescent phases of COVID-19. The prospective study material was composed of cDNA or gDNA derived from T cells, B-cell-depleted T cells, or PBMCs. The sample metadata nearly always contained a de-identified subject ID, COVID-19 status, age in years and sex. Subjects who had been exposed to COVID-19, were actively infected with it, or had recovered from it provided the deeply sampled blood TCRbeta repertoires that made up the dataset. Samples came from the ongoing ImmuneRACE study (first 160 participants) plus 1,254 subjects from 6 global collaborators. The repertoires were released in a freely available public database intended as a resource for research on the immune response to SARS-CoV-2. Where available, HLA class I and class II types were obtained from metadata supplied by the sample provider rather than from assay-based typing. Results the study describes overall, beyond this receptor: The quantity of clinical and demographic metadata differed by source and by participant and was supplied without curation.

Another Seattle source contributed samples from volunteer blood donors who had recovered from COVID-19. Whole blood was collected in K2EDTA tubes by collaborating institutions according to the institutions' own protocols. For TCRbeta analysis, collaborator samples were shipped as frozen whole blood, as isolated PBMCs, or as DNA extracted from either sample type. There are 16 amino acids in the CDR3, from cysteine to phenylalanine inclusive. The kept DNA is CDR3 alone, 48 bases in frame from the first base. For this chain, trimming is 0 bases at the V end and 4 bases at the J end, and the number of junction bases without a gene match is 7. The germline V gene provides CDR1 SGHRS and CDR2 YFSETQ. The immunoSEQ Assay, a bias-controlled multiplex PCR, was used to amplify TCRbeta CDR3 regions from genomic DNA. As for the original processing: The number of nucleated cells in each sample was estimated from the amplification of reference gene primers within the assay. To quantify the absolute abundance of each unique TCRbeta CDR3 rearrangement, sequence reads were collapsed and filtered. For each sample, productive Simpson clonality was calculated as the square root of Simpson's diversity index across productive rearrangements. In TCRdb, the immuneACCESS table is reduced to in-frame sequences with V and J assigned. These tables do not hold every clone; where another copy was compared, an unresolved V gene accounts for under half, and the others remain unexplained. That table is the source of V, J and clone size, and D and trimming were worked out from the DNA. The sample table holds 310,000 or so clones, of which approximately 86% were seen once. Over 2% of the sample goes to the ten largest clones.

Of note for this clone: Its recognized antigen is unknown. The sample holds no much larger clone one base away, and base qualities are not on file.

The receptor was isolated from a woman aged 25 to 45 who had recovered from COVID-19. The sample consisted of peripheral blood. This receptor chain uses TRBV5-1 and TRBJ2-1; 7 bases in the middle match TRBD2. The CDR3 protein: CASSLEPSGGYNEQFF. DNA sequence: TGCGCCAGCAGCTTGGAGCCTAGCGGAGGGTACAATGAGCAGTTCTTC.